The rows below give T cell receptor beta chains drawn from one sample of a study of cytomegalovirus exposure and HLA in healthy donors. Clones were sequenced by immunoSEQ multiplex PCR, and TCRdb holds only the in-frame ones, with some missing. Here the sample spans 45,000 to 70,000 clones, about 92% being singletons. Material for sequencing was PBMCs. Receptors were obtained from a young man in good health and CMV-seronegative. CDR3s include the opening cysteine and the closing phenylalanine or tryptophan. The D gene is left open where the match is weak. Clone size is given for some rows only: seen once, a few or many times, or a class if the clone is expanded.

v_gene	abundance	d_gene	j_gene	CDR3nt	CDR3aa
TRBV28	NA	TRBD1	TRBJ1-1	TGTGCCAGCAGCACCGGGACAGGCACTGAAGCTTTCTTT	CASSTGTGTEAFF
TRBV29-1	NA	TRBD2	TRBJ2-2	TGCAGCGTTGAACTGGGACTAGCGGGAGGCACCGGGGAGCTGTTTTTT	CSVELGLAGGTGELFF
TRBV13	NA	TRBD2	TRBJ2-5	TGTGCCAGCAGCACCCGGACTAGCGCCCAAGAGACCCAGTACTTC	CASSTRTSAQETQYF
TRBV6-6	NA	NA	TRBJ1-3	TGTGCCAGCAGTTACACGGGTGGCAGCTCTGGAAACACCATATATTTT	CASSYTGGSSGNTIYF
TRBV2	once	TRBD1	TRBJ2-4	TGTGCCAGCAGTGATCACGGGACAGGGCGGGAAAACATTCAGTACTTC	CASSDHGTGRENIQYF
TRBV19	NA	TRBD2	TRBJ2-7	TGTGCCAGTAGTATCCTTAGGGCTAGCGGAGACTACGAGCAGTACTTC	CASSILRASGDYEQYF
TRBV7-2	NA	NA	TRBJ2-7	TGTGCCAGCAGCTTAGCAGGCGGGGGCTTCTACGAGCAGTACTTC	CASSLAGGGFYEQYF
TRBV19	NA	TRBD2	TRBJ2-7	TGTGCCAGTAGTATGGCTAGCGGGAGGGACGAGCAGTACTTC	CASSMASGRDEQYF
TRBV5-8	NA	NA	TRBJ2-7	TGTGCCAGCGGCGGTGGGGTGCGGGACGTCTACGAGCAGTACTTC	CASGGGVRDVYEQYF
TRBV7-3	NA	TRBD1	TRBJ2-5	TGTGCCAGCAGCTCTGTCGTGATGGGGACAGCTGGTGGGACCCAGTACTTC	CASSSVVMGTAGGTQYF
TRBV11-2	NA	NA	TRBJ2-7	TGTGCCAGCAGCTTAGTGTCCCGTCCCTACGAGCAGTACTTC	CASSLVSRPYEQYF
TRBV28	NA	TRBD1	TRBJ2-2	TGTGCCAGCAGTTTCCCCACAGGGACAGGGAACACCGGGGAGCTGTTTTTT	CASSFPTGTGNTGELFF
TRBV7-6	NA	TRBD2	TRBJ2-3	TGTGCCAGCAGCTCTGCGGGCGGGAGGGCTTCTAGCACAGATACGCAGTATTTT	CASSSAGGRASSTDTQYF
TRBV27	NA	TRBD1	TRBJ1-1	TGTGCCAGCAGTACCCAGGGGGCCGGCACTGAAGCTTTCTTT	CASSTQGAGTEAFF
TRBV5-1	NA	NA	TRBJ2-7	TGCGCCAGCAGCGGAGGGGGGGCGAGCTACGAGCAGTACTTC	CASSGGGASYEQYF
TRBV28	once	NA	TRBJ2-1	TGTGCCAGCAGTTCAGGGGCAAATGAGCAGTTCTTC	CASSSGANEQFF
TRBV9	NA	TRBD2	TRBJ2-1	TGTGCCAGCAGCGTAGGTGGCGGGAGGGACTACAATGAGCAGTTCTTC	CASSVGGGRDYNEQFF
TRBV18	NA	TRBD1	TRBJ2-5	TGTGCCAGCTCACCACTGCCAGGTCAGGGGGCAGAGACCCAGTACTTC	CASSPLPGQGAETQYF
TRBV30	NA	NA	TRBJ1-1	TGTGCCTGGAGTGTAACAGGGCCCACTGAAGCTTTCTTT	CAWSVTGPTEAFF
TRBV28	NA	NA	TRBJ2-1	TGTGCCAGCACCAAACCCTCGACAGAAGGGGTATTAAACAATGAGCAGTTCTTC	CASTKPSTEGVLNNEQFF
TRBV6-4	NA	TRBD2	TRBJ2-1	TGTGCCAGCAGTGAAACTAGCGGGGTCGGTGGGGAGCAGTTCTTC	CASSETSGVGGEQFF
TRBV28	NA	TRBD1	TRBJ1-2	TGTGCCAGCAGTTATTCAGGGGGCGCAAGTTATGGCTACACCTTC	CASSYSGGASYGYTF
TRBV9	NA	TRBD1	TRBJ2-3	TGTGCCAGCAGCGTAGACAGGGGGCGTGATACGCAGTATTTT	CASSVDRGRDTQYF
TRBV11-2	NA	TRBD2	TRBJ2-5	TGTGCCAGCAGCTTAGGAGTTTTAGCGGGAGAAACAGAGACCCAGTACTTC	CASSLGVLAGETETQYF
TRBV5-1	NA	NA	TRBJ1-2	TGCGCCAGCAGCTTGGTCGCAGGGTTATATGGCTACACCTTC	CASSLVAGLYGYTF
TRBV5-6	NA	NA	TRBJ2-3	TGTGCCAGCAGCCCGATGGGCGGGAGCACAGATACGCAGTATTTT	CASSPMGGSTDTQYF
TRBV7-2	few	TRBD1	TRBJ2-2	TGTGCCAGCAGCTACCTGACAGGGGGGACCGGGGAGCTGTTTTTT	CASSYLTGGTGELFF
TRBV28	NA	NA	TRBJ2-6	TGTGCCACCCGAGACAGGACCTTTTCCAGGGGGGCCAACGTCCTGACTTTC	CATRDRTFSRGANVLTF
TRBV28	NA	NA	TRBJ1-5	TGTGCCAGTGAGGCGGGGGGACATAGCAATCAGCCCCAGCATTTT	CASEAGGHSNQPQHF
TRBV18	once	TRBD2	TRBJ2-6	TGTGCCAGCTCACCACGAAGGAGTGTCTCTAGCGGCTCTGGGGCCAACGTCCTGACTTTC	CASSPRRSVSSGSGANVLTF
TRBV5-8	once	NA	TRBJ1-2	TGTGCCAGCAGCTTGGTTGGGGCCCACTATGGCTACACCTTC	CASSLVGAHYGYTF
TRBV19	once	NA	TRBJ2-1	TGTGCCAGTAGTGACCGGGGATTGGCAAATGAGCAGTTCTTC	CASSDRGLANEQFF
TRBV4-2	NA	TRBD2	TRBJ2-1	TGTGCCAGCAGCCAACTACTAGCGGTCACCTACAATGAGCAGTTCTTC	CASSQLLAVTYNEQFF
TRBV6-1	NA	TRBD1	TRBJ2-7	TGTGCCAGCAGTGGGGAAACAGGGGACGAGCAGTACTTC	CASSGETGDEQYF
TRBV29-1	NA	TRBD1	TRBJ2-7	TGCAGCGTTGAAGTGGGACAGGGTGGTGTCTACGAGCAGTACTTC	CSVEVGQGGVYEQYF
TRBV5-1	NA	TRBD1	TRBJ2-1	TGCGCCAGCAGCTTGGAGGGGACAGGGGGCTACAATGAGCAGTTCTTC	CASSLEGTGGYNEQFF
TRBV5-5	NA	TRBD1	TRBJ2-7	TGTGCCAGCAGCTTGGGGGCCTCCGGGACAGGGATCTACGAGCAGTACTTC	CASSLGASGTGIYEQYF
TRBV6-6	NA	TRBD2	TRBJ2-1	TGTGCCAGCAGTTACTCAACTAGCGGGATTTACAATGAGCAGTTCTTC	CASSYSTSGIYNEQFF
TRBV6-6	NA	TRBD2	TRBJ2-3	TGTGCCAGCAGGCGACTAGCGGGAGTGTCAGATACGCAGTATTTT	CASRRLAGVSDTQYF
TRBV4-2	NA	NA	TRBJ2-5	TGTGCCAGCAGCCAAGACCCTGGCGAGACCCAGTACTTC	CASSQDPGETQYF
TRBV6-1	NA	NA	TRBJ2-7	TGTGCCAGCAGTGGACTGACCAGCGATACCTACGAGCAGTACTTC	CASSGLTSDTYEQYF
TRBV7-2	NA	NA	TRBJ2-3	TGTGCCAGCAGCTTAGGACTTGTAGATACGCAGTATTTT	CASSLGLVDTQYF
TRBV14	few	TRBD2	TRBJ2-7	TGTGCCAGCAGCCCCCCCTCCCCACTAGCGGGATCCTACGAGCAGTACTTC	CASSPPSPLAGSYEQYF
TRBV5-1	NA	TRBD2	TRBJ2-1	TGCGCCAGCAGCAAGGGACTAGCCACGGATGAGCAGTTCTTC	CASSKGLATDEQFF
TRBV19	NA	NA	TRBJ1-4	TGTGCCAGTAGGTACGCGGGGTCTAATGAAAAACTGTTTTTT	CASRYAGSNEKLFF
TRBV9	NA	TRBD2	TRBJ2-1	TGTGCCAGCAGCGTATCAGGGACTACTTACAATGAGCAGTTCTTC	CASSVSGTTYNEQFF